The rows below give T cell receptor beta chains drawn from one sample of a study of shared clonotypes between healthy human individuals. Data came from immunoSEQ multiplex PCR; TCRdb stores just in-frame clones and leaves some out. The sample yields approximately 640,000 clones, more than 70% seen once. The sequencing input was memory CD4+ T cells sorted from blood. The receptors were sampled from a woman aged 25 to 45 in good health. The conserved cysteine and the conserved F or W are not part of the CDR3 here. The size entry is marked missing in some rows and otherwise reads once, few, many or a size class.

CDR3 protein: ASSAGATDTQY
clone size: many
J gene: TRBJ2-3
V gene: TRBV5-1

CDR3 protein: ASSKGQGFNYGYT
clone size: .
J gene: TRBJ1-2
V gene: TRBV5-8

CDR3 protein: ASSESGGLGYT
clone size: .
J gene: TRBJ1-2
V gene: TRBV10-1

CDR3 protein: ASSLVQGSYPGELF
clone size: .
J gene: TRBJ2-2
V gene: TRBV5-1

CDR3 protein: ASSPLSAPSNQPQH
clone size: .
J gene: TRBJ1-5
V gene: TRBV18

CDR3 protein: ASSPKAGTTPYEQY
clone size: few
J gene: TRBJ2-7
V gene: TRBV4-1

CDR3 protein: ASSLASGAYNEQF
clone size: .
J gene: TRBJ2-1
V gene: TRBV5-1

CDR3 protein: ASSHRGGLLGNTIY
clone size: .
J gene: TRBJ1-3
V gene: TRBV14

CDR3 protein: ASSPDSGRVEQY
clone size: .
J gene: TRBJ2-7
V gene: TRBV27

CDR3 protein: ASSSQMGAKNIQY
clone size: .
J gene: TRBJ2-4
V gene: TRBV2

CDR3 protein: ASSLQGYEQY
clone size: .
J gene: TRBJ2-7
V gene: TRBV28

CDR3 protein: ASSLWKVRGPAGANVLT
clone size: .
J gene: TRBJ2-6
V gene: TRBV28

CDR3 protein: ASRPGQNTGELF
clone size: few
J gene: TRBJ2-2
V gene: TRBV6-6

CDR3 protein: ASRGNTDTQY
clone size: .
J gene: TRBJ2-3
V gene: TRBV6-5

CDR3 protein: ASSVALAEYNEQF
clone size: .
J gene: TRBJ2-1
V gene: TRBV9

CDR3 protein: ASSLRGQGTTGANVLT
clone size: .
J gene: TRBJ2-6
V gene: TRBV7-3

CDR3 protein: ASSTRPENTEAF
clone size: .
J gene: TRBJ1-1
V gene: TRBV5-4

CDR3 protein: ASSLNRQETQY
clone size: .
J gene: TRBJ2-5
V gene: TRBV5-1

CDR3 protein: ASRTTGREQF
clone size: .
J gene: TRBJ2-1
V gene: TRBV6-6

CDR3 protein: ASSERQATFYNEQF
clone size: .
J gene: TRBJ2-1
V gene: TRBV2

CDR3 protein: ASRPTSGQETQY
clone size: .
J gene: TRBJ2-5
V gene: TRBV6-6

CDR3 protein: ASTGRGVASMGYT
clone size: .
J gene: TRBJ1-2
V gene: TRBV6-4

CDR3 protein: SADTSEAF
clone size: few
J gene: TRBJ1-1
V gene: TRBV20-1

CDR3 protein: ATGFGNTIY
clone size: once
J gene: TRBJ1-3
V gene: TRBV7-9

CDR3 protein: ASSIGARSGNTIY
clone size: .
J gene: TRBJ1-3
V gene: TRBV19

CDR3 protein: ASSRLALVVNEQF
clone size: .
J gene: TRBJ2-1
V gene: TRBV7-2

CDR3 protein: ASSPPGGRKNGYT
clone size: .
J gene: TRBJ1-2
V gene: TRBV18

CDR3 protein: ASTTRGSVLSYNEQF
clone size: .
J gene: TRBJ2-1
V gene: TRBV4-1

CDR3 protein: ASSFSGRAADTQY
clone size: .
J gene: TRBJ2-3
V gene: TRBV5-8

CDR3 protein: ASNAGAPNYGYT
clone size: .
J gene: TRBJ1-2
V gene: TRBV28

CDR3 protein: ASNELGQPPFYGYT
clone size: .
J gene: TRBJ1-2
V gene: TRBV19